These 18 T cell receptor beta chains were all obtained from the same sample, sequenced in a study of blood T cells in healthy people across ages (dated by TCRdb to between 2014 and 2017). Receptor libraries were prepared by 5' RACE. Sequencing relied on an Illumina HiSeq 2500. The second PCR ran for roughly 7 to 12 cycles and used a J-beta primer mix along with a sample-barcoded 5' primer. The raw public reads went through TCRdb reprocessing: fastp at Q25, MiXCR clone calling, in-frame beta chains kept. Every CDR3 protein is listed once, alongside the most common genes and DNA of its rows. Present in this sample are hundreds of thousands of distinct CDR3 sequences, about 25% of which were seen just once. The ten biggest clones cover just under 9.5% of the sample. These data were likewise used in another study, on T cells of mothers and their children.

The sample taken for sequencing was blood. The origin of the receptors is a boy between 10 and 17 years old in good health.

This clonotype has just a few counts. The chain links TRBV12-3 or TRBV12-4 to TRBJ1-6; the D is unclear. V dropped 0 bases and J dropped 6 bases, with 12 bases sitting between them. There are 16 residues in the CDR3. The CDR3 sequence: CASSLAITDPNSPLHF. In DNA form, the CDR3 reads TGTGCCAGCAGTTTAGCTATAACAGACCCTAATTCACCCCTCCACTTT.

The DNA for the CDR3 is TGTGCCACCAGTGATGGCGGGGAAGAGACCCAGTACTTC. This gives the protein CATSDGGEETQYF. The chain couples TRBV24-1 to TRBJ2-5, with D perhaps matching TRBD2 (6 bases). V lost 3 bases, J lost 3 bases, and 7 bases lay in between. The CDR3 is 13 amino acids. Germline V gives CDR1 KGHDR, CDR2 SFDVKD.

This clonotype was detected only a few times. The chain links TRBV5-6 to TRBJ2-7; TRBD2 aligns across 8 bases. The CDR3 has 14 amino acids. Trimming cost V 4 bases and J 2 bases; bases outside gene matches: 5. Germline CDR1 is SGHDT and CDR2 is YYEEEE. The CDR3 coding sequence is TGTGCCAGCAGCGCGGGACTAGTTCCCTACGAGCAGTACTTC. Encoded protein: CASSAGLVPYEQYF.

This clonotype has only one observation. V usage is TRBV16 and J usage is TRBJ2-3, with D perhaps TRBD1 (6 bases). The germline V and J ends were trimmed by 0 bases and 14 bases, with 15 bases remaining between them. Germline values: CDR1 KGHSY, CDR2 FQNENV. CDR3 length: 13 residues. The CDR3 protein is CASSQSQGVAWYF. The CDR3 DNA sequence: TGTGCCAGCAGCCAATCACAGGGAGTGGCATGGTATTTT.

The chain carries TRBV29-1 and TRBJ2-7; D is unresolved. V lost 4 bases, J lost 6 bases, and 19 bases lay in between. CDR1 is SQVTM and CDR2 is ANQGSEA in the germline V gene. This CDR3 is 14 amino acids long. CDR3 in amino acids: CSVGVQKGIGEQYF. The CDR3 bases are TGCAGCGTTGGCGTCCAGAAAGGGATAGGCGAGCAGTACTTC.

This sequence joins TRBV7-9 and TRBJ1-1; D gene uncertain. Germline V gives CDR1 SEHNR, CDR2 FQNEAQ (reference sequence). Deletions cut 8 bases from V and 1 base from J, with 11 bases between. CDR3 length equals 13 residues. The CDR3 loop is CASGNRGNTEAFF. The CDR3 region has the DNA TGTGCCAGCGGCAATCGGGGGAACACTGAAGCTTTCTTT.

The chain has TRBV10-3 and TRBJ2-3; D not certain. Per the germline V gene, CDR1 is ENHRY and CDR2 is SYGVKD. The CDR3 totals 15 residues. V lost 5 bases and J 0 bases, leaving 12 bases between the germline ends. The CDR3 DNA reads TGTGCCATCAGTTACGACCGATTCAGCACAGATACGCAGTATTTT. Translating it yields CAISYDRFSTDTQYF.

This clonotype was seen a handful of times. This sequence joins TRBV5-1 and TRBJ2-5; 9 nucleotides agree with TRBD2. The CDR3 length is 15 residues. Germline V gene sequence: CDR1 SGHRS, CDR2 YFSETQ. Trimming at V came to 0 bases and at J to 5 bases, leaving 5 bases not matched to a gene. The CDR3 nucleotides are TGCGCCAGCAGCTTGGTGGCTAGCGGGACCGAGACCCAGTACTTC. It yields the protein CASSLVASGTETQYF.

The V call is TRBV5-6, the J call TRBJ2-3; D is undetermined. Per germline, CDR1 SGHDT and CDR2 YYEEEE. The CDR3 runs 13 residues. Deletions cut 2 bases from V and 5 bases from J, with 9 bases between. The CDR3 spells CASSFQIGDTQYF. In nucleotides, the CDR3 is TGTGCCAGCAGCTTCCAAATCGGAGATACGCAGTATTTT.

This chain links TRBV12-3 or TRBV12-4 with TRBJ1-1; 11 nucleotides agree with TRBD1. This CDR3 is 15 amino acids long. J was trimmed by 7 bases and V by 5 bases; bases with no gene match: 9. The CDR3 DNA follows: TGTGCCAGCAGTCCGCGGACAGGGGGCGAGATTGAAGCTTTCTTT. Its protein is CASSPRTGGEIEAFF.

The DNA for the CDR3 is TGTGCCATCAGTGGGCAGGGGGGCGTTATAGAAGAGACCCAGTACTTC. Amino acid sequence: CAISGQGGVIEETQYF. This chain links TRBV10-3 with TRBJ2-5; possibly TRBD1 for D (7 bases). CDR3 length equals 16 residues. Trimming left V 4 bases short and J 3 bases short, with 18 bases between. The germline CDR1 and CDR2 sequences are ENHRY and SYGVKD.

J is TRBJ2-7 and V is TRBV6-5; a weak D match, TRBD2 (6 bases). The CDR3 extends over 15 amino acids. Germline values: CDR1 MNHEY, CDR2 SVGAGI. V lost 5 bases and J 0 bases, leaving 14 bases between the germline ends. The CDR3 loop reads CASSNPGASSYEQYF. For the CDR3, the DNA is TGTGCCAGCAGTAACCCGGGAGCAAGCTCCTACGAGCAGTACTTC.

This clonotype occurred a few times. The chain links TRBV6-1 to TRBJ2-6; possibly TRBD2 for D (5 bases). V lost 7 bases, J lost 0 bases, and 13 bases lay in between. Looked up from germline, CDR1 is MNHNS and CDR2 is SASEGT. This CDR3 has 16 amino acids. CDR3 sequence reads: CASTNRGNSGANVLTF. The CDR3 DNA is TGTGCCAGCACCAATCGAGGGAACTCTGGGGCCAACGTCCTGACTTTC.

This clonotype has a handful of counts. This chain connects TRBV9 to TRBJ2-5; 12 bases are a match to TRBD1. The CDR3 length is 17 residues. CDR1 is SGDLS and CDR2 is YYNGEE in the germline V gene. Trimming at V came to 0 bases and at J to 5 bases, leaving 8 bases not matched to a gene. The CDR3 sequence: CASSVGIRDRGHETQYF. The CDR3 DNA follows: TGTGCCAGCAGCGTAGGGATTAGGGACAGGGGGCACGAGACCCAGTACTTC. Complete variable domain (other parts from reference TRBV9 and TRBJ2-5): DSGVTQTPKHLITATGQRVTLRCSPRSGDLSVYWYQQSLDQGLQFLIQYYNGEERAKGNILERFSAQQFPDLHSELNLSSLELGDSALYFCASSVGIRDRGHETQYFGPGTRLLVL.

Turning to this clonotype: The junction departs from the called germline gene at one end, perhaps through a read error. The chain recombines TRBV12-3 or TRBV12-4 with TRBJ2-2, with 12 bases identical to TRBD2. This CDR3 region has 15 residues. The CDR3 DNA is TGTGCCAGCACCGGACTAGCGGGAAATCCCGGGGAGCTGCTTTTT. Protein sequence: CASTGLAGNPGELLF.

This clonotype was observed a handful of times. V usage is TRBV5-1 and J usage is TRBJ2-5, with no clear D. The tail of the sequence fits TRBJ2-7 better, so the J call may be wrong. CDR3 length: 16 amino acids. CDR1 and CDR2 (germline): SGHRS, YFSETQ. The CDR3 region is CASSLEARKSSYEQYF. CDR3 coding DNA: TGCGCCAGCAGCTTGGAGGCTAGAAAATCTTCTTACGAGCAGTACTTC.

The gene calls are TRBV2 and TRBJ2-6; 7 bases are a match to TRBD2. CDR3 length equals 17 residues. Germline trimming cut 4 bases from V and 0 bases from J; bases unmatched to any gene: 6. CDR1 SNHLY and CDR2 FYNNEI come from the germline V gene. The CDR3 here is CASSGLAVLSGANVLTF. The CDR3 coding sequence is TGTGCCAGCAGTGGACTAGCTGTTCTCTCTGGGGCCAACGTCCTGACTTTC.

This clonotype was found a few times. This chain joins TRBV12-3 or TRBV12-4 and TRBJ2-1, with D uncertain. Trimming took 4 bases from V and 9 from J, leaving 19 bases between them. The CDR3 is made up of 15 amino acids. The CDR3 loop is CASSSPLAKRREQFF. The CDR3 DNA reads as TGTGCCAGCAGTTCCCCTTTGGCCAAAAGGCGTGAGCAGTTCTTC.